Below are 16 T cell receptor beta chains sequenced from a single sample in a study of blood T cell repertoires in COVID-19. Using immunoSEQ multiplex PCR, the repertoire was profiled, and TCRdb retains in-frame clones only, with some absent. This sample yields some 320,000 clones, of which around nine tenths are seen a single time; 4.5% to 5.5% belongs to the top ten. Sequencing used PBMCs or T cells enriched from blood (not recorded which). These receptor sequences come from a man between 60 and 70 years old who had recovered from COVID-19.

This clone was recorded only once. This chain connects TRBV7-9 to TRBJ2-5, with 15 positions matching TRBD2. Trimming removed 5 bases from V and 4 bases from J; junction bases left unmatched: 11. The CDR3 extends over 18 amino acids. Germline V gene sequence: CDR1 SEHNR, CDR2 FQNEAQ (reference sequence). CDR3 residues: CASSTGLAGGPTRETQYF. The CDR3 bases are TGTGCCAGCAGCACAGGACTAGCGGGAGGGCCGACCCGAGAGACCCAGTACTTC.

The CDR3 sequence: CASSPGLAGDEQYF. The CDR3 nucleotides are TGTGCCAGCTCACCCGGACTAGCGGGGGATGAGCAGTACTTC. V gene TRBV18 combines with J gene TRBJ2-7, with 13 bases identical to TRBD2. The CDR3 sequence is 14 residues long. Germline loops: CDR1 KGHSH, CDR2 LQKENI. The J segment lost 7 bases and the V segment lost 3 bases, leaving 3 bases of the junction unmatched.

V and J are TRBV6-1 and TRBJ1-4; D unresolved. The V and J ends lost 1 base and 5 bases respectively, with 11 bases between them. CDR1 MNHNS and CDR2 SASEGT come from the germline V gene. The CDR3 sequence is 15 residues long. Here the CDR3 DNA reads TGTGCCAGCAGTGAAGTTCAGGCCCCCAATGAAAAACTGTTTTTT. Translation gives CASSEVQAPNEKLFF.

The chain joins TRBV6-5 to TRBJ2-5; 8 bases align to TRBD1. V trimming: 4 bases; J trimming: 4 bases; junction bases outside the gene matches: 11. This CDR3 contains 16 residues. The V gene's germline CDR1 is MNHEY and CDR2 SVGAGI. The CDR3 spells CASSSQYDRGGETQYF. In DNA form, the CDR3 reads TGTGCCAGCAGTTCCCAATATGACAGGGGCGGAGAGACCCAGTACTTC.

This clone was observed once. Other nucleotide sequences in the sample specify the same CDR3. This chain links TRBV6-5 with TRBJ1-1; D is perhaps TRBD1 (6 bases). This CDR3 comprises 13 residues. The V end lost 6 bases, the J end lost 2 bases, and 10 bases lay between the germline ends. CDR1 is MNHEY and CDR2 is SVGAGI in the germline V gene. The CDR3, as DNA: TGTGCCAGCAGGCGGACAGTTAACACTGAAGCTTTCTTT. Amino acids: CASRRTVNTEAFF.

V and J are TRBV19 and TRBJ1-1, with D hard to call. V shed 5 bases and J shed 4 bases, with 14 bases lying between them. Germline CDR1 reads LNHDA; CDR2 reads SQIVND (reference sequence). The length of the CDR3 is 14 residues. As DNA, the CDR3 is TGTGCCAGTAGTTTTGGGAGCGAGAGCACTGAAGCTTTCTTT. Protein: CASSFGSESTEAFF.

This chain uses TRBV7-6 with TRBJ1-1, with D perhaps matching TRBD1 (6 bases). The V end lost 5 bases, the J end lost 4 bases, and 20 bases lay between the germline ends. This CDR3 has 16 residues. The germline V gene encodes CDR1 SGHVS and CDR2 FNYEAQ. The DNA of the CDR3 is TGTGCCAGCAGCCCCTCACAGGGTAGGGTGAGCACTGAAGCTTTCTTT. Translating gives CASSPSQGRVSTEAFF.

The rearrangement uses TRBV12-3 or TRBV12-4 and TRBJ2-7; unclear D gene. V lost 8 bases and J lost 2, with 10 bases in between. CDR3 size: 12 residues. The CDR3 reads CASVAQTYEQYF. The CDR3 DNA reads TGTGCCAGCGTTGCACAAACCTACGAGCAGTACTTC.

This clone was seen only once. V and J are TRBV19 and TRBJ2-3; 11 nucleotides line up with TRBD2. Germline-derived CDR1 and CDR2 are LNHDA and SQIVND (reference sequence). The trim removed 5 bases at V and 4 bases at J, leaving 8 bases unmatched. CDR3 length: 16 residues. CDR3 coding DNA: TGTGCCAGTAGTCCGCTTCTAGCGGGAGGTGCAGATACGCAGTATTTT. Encoded protein: CASSPLLAGGADTQYF.

This clone was counted between two and nine times. The rearrangement links TRBV5-1 to TRBJ2-1, with 7 nucleotides matching TRBD1. CDR1 and CDR2 (germline): SGHRS, YFSETQ. This CDR3 has 15 amino acids. After removal of 4 bases from V and 3 bases from J, the junction contained 7 bases not matched to a gene. The CDR3 nucleotides read TGCGCCAGCAGCGAGGGACAGCTAAGCTACAATGAGCAGTTCTTC. This translates into CASSEGQLSYNEQFF.

The chain has TRBV7-3 and TRBJ2-1; tentative D call: TRBD2 (5 bases). Germline V gene lookup returns CDR1 SGHTA and CDR2 FQGTGA. V was pared by 4 bases and J by 6 bases, with 10 bases between. The CDR3 is made up of 13 amino acids. The CDR3 DNA sequence: TGTGCCAGCAGCTCCGGAGGCGGCAATGAGCAGTTCTTC. This codes for CASSSGGGNEQFF. Looking up the rest from reference TRBV7-3 and TRBJ2-1 gives the full variable domain: GAGVSQTPSNKVTEKGKYVELRCDPISGHTALYWYRQSLGQGPEFLIYFQGTGAADDSGLPNDRFFAVRPEGSVSTLKIQRTERGDSAVYLCASSSGGGNEQFFGPGTRLTVL.

Comments on this clone: This sample also contains other DNA sequences that code for the same CDR3. The chain joins TRBV5-1 to TRBJ1-2; 7 bases align to TRBD1. The CDR3 consists of 14 residues. Looked up from germline, CDR1 is SGHRS and CDR2 is YFSETQ. Germline trimming cut 0 bases from V and 8 bases from J; bases unmatched to any gene: 7. CDR3 nucleotide sequence: TGCGCCAGCAGCTTGGGAGACAGGGAAGGCGGCTACACCTTC. Protein sequence: CASSLGDREGGYTF. Based on the CDR3 plus reference TRBV5-1 and TRBJ1-2, the full variable domain is KAGVTQTPRYLIKTRGQQVTLSCSPISGHRSVSWYQQTPGQGLQFLFEYFSETQRNKGNFPGRFSGRQFSNSRSEMNVSTLELGDSALYLCASSLGDREGGYTFGSGTRLTVV.

The chain is built from TRBV24-1 and TRBJ2-7; TRBD1 agrees at 10 bases. Trimming took 3 bases from V and 6 from J; bases not matched to a gene: 7. This CDR3 has 15 amino acids. Germline V gene sequence: CDR1 KGHDR, CDR2 SFDVKD. CDR3 nucleotides: TGTGCCACCAGTGATCGGACAGGGGGTCTAGGCGAGCAGTACTTC. This encodes CATSDRTGGLGEQYF.

The chain uses TRBV19 and TRBJ2-7; tentatively, D is TRBD1 (6 bases). Deletions cut 6 bases from V and 3 bases from J, with 15 bases between. Germline CDR1 is LNHDA and CDR2 is SQIVND (reference sequence). CDR3 length: 14 amino acids. CDR3 nucleotide sequence: TGTGCCAGTAGGGATCAGGGGACAAGCTACGAGCAGTACTTC. The encoded protein is CASRDQGTSYEQYF.

This clone has a single count. The chain has TRBV27 and TRBJ1-4, with no clear D. Between the trimmed V and J ends, which lost 2 bases and 0 bases, there was a span of 7 bases. This CDR3 is built from 15 residues. CDR1 is MNHEY and CDR2 is SMNVEV in the germline V gene (reference sequence). This CDR3 is CASSLAGATNEKLFF. The CDR3 DNA is TGTGCCAGCAGTTTAGCCGGAGCAACTAATGAAAAACTGTTTTTT.

This sequence joins TRBV5-1 and TRBJ2-7; a weak D match, TRBD1 (7 bases). Trimming removed 0 bases at V and 6 bases at J, with 13 bases between. Germline V gene data show CDR1 as SGHRS and CDR2 as YFSETQ. The CDR3 has 14 amino acids. CDR3 nucleotides: TGCGCCAGCAGCTTGGCCGGAGGGGGCATCGAGCAGTACTTC. Encoded protein: CASSLAGGGIEQYF.